The T cell receptor (beta chain) under discussion was sequenced for a study of blood T cell repertoires in COVID-19. TCRdb's table, derived via immunoSEQ multiplex PCR, lists solely in-frame clones and lacks some. Here the sample spans around 70,000 clones, under 95% being singletons. CDR1 SGHAT and CDR2 FQNNGV come from the germline V gene. The CDR3 covers 16 residues. Unmatched junction bases numbered 9, after V lost 5 bases and J lost 0 bases. Sequences were obtained from peripheral blood. The chain couples TRBV11-2 to TRBJ2-7; 8 bases map to TRBD1. The sequence was obtained from a human donor in a cohort sampled during active COVID-19. The CDR3 protein is CASSRLDRGFSYEQYF. The CDR3 nucleotides read TGTGCCAGCAGCCGTCTCGACAGGGGTTTCTCCTACGAGCAGTACTTC.